This TCR beta chain was documented in a study of T cell responses to AZD1222 COVID-19 vaccine. Looked up from germline, CDR1 is KGHSH and CDR2 is LQKENI. This CDR3 spans 14 amino acids. V lost 2 bases to trimming and J lost 4 bases; unmatched junction nucleotides: 3. This table comes from immunoSEQ multiplex PCR, and its TCRdb copy is limited to in-frame clones, with some not included. The sample has approximately 160,000 clones, approximately 94% seen once; the top ten hold approximately 4.6%. This receptor was taken from an adult who received the AZD1222 COVID-19 vaccine. The sample in question was peripheral blood, obtained 28 days after the second AZD1222 dose. This chain uses TRBV18 with TRBJ1-2; TRBD1 matches 8 bases. CDR3 DNA sequence: TGTGCCAGCTCACCAGAGGGACAGGTCTATGGCTACACCTTC. Protein product: CASSPEGQVYGYTF.